This TCR beta chain was profiled in a study of T cell responses to AZD1222 COVID-19 vaccine. With respect to this clone: Antigen unknown.

Study-wide findings and caveats: Reportedly, nearly half of unique spike TCRs recognized epitopes outside B.1.351/B.1.1.7 mutations. Seropositive status at baseline applied to only a handful of AZD1222 recipients. Donors were largely white British and mainly female; clonal diversity was possibly underestimated.

CDR1 and CDR2 (germline): WNHNN, SYGVQD (reference sequence). The CDR3 is 13 amino acids. V was clipped by 4 bases and J by 7 bases; unmatched bases: 0. Clones were read by immunoSEQ multiplex PCR, and TCRdb kept only the in-frame ones, dropping some. The sample carries about 70,000 clones, roughly 84% recorded once. Sequences were derived from peripheral blood, sampled on day 0 of AZD1222 vaccination. This TCR was recovered from an adult in good health. This chain uses TRBV10-1 with TRBJ1-6, with 8 bases that match TRBD1. CDR3 sequence (DNA): TGCGCCAGCAGTGGGACAGGGAATTCACCCCTCCACTTT. Translation gives CASSGTGNSPLHF.